A selection of T cell receptor beta chains follows, all from one sample in a study of blood T cells in healthy people across ages. TCRdb recomputed calls from the 5' RACE reads with MiXCR, one row per CDR3 protein. The top ten clones hold about 21% of a sample with approximately 1,700,000 distinct CDR3 sequences, 39% of them seen once. Material for sequencing was blood. These receptors all come from a human donor in good health. Each CDR3 is given with its conserved first and last residue. The D gene is left open where the match is weak. Only some rows state a clone size, as once, few, many or a class for expanded clones.

clone size	V gene	D gene	J gene	CDR3 DNA	CDR3 protein
few	TRBV9	TRBD2	TRBJ2-6	TGTGCCAGCAGCCCCTACGCGGGGGGCCCTGGGGCCAACGTCCTGACTTTC	CASSPYAGGPGANVLTF
.	TRBV20-1	TRBD1	TRBJ2-7	TGCAGTGCCCTCCGGACAGGGGACGGCGAGCAGTACTTC	CSALRTGDGEQYF
.	TRBV5-5	.	TRBJ2-3	TGTGCCAGCAGCTTGTATAACAGGCCAAGCACAGATACGCAGTATTTT	CASSLYNRPSTDTQYF
few	TRBV7-9	.	TRBJ2-1	TGTGCCAGCAGCAAAGAGATCCCGTTCAATGAGCAGTTCTTC	CASSKEIPFNEQFF
many	TRBV6-2/TRBV6-3	TRBD2	TRBJ2-1	TGTGCCAGCAGTCCGGGACTAGCGGGGGGGCAGCAGTTCTTC	CASSPGLAGGQQFF
few	TRBV6-6	TRBD1	TRBJ1-5	TGTGCCAGCATTATGGACAGGGGAGGTCAGCCCCAGCATTTT	CASIMDRGGQPQHF
few	TRBV7-9	.	TRBJ2-3	TGTGCCAGCAGCTTATTATGGGCGGACTCTAGCACAGATACGCAGTATTTT	CASSLLWADSSTDTQYF
.	TRBV5-1	.	TRBJ1-1	TGCGCCAGCAGCTTGGCCAGACTTCGAGGGACTGAAGCTTTCTTT	CASSLARLRGTEAFF
few	TRBV3-1	TRBD2	TRBJ2-2	TGTGCCAGCAGCCACGGACTAGCGGGGTGGGGGACCGGGGAGCTGTTTTTT	CASSHGLAGWGTGELFF
.	TRBV5-5	.	TRBJ1-1	TGTGCCAGCAGCTTTCGACAGAACTGGGACACTGAAGCTTTCTTT	CASSFRQNWDTEAFF
.	TRBV11-2	.	TRBJ1-2	TGTGCCAGCAGCTTAGAACAGGGCATTAACTATGGCTACACCTTC	CASSLEQGINYGYTF
.	TRBV7-3	.	TRBJ1-1	TGTGCCAGCAGCTTGGGAGGGTTGGTCACTGAAGCTTTCTTT	CASSLGGLVTEAFF
.	TRBV4-1	.	TRBJ1-3	TGCGCCAGCAGCCAAGATTTTGATGTGGGGGGAGGTGGAAACACCATATATTTT	CASSQDFDVGGGGNTIYF
few	TRBV6-5	.	TRBJ2-7	TGTGCCAGCAGTTACGGTGTGGGCCCCGAGCAGTACTTC	CASSYGVGPEQYF
.	TRBV20-1	TRBD1	TRBJ1-2	TGCAGTGCTTGGGACAGGGGATATGGCTACACCTTC	CSAWDRGYGYTF
.	TRBV28	TRBD1	TRBJ1-2	TGTGCCAGCAGTCAGACAGGGCGGGGTGGCTACACCTTC	CASSQTGRGGYTF
.	TRBV7-9	.	TRBJ1-4	TGTGCCAGCAGCTACGGGGGGGCAGCTAATGAAAAACTGTTTTTT	CASSYGGAANEKLFF
once	TRBV11-2	TRBD2	TRBJ2-3	TGTGCCAGCAGCTTGTATATGGGCGGGGGGGATACGCAGTATTTT	CASSLYMGGGDTQYF
.	TRBV5-5	.	TRBJ1-1	TGTGCCAGCAGCTTGGCCTGGAGCACTGAAGCTTTCTTT	CASSLAWSTEAFF
.	TRBV20-1	TRBD2	TRBJ2-5	TGCAGTGCTAGAGGCGCGGGGGGGCCAGAGACCCAGTACTTC	CSARGAGGPETQYF
few	TRBV6-5	.	TRBJ1-2	TGTGCCAGCAGTTACAGACAGTATTATGGCTACACCTTC	CASSYRQYYGYTF
few	TRBV12-3/TRBV12-4	.	TRBJ2-2	TGTGCCAGCACCTCTAACACCGGGGAGCTGTTTTTT	CASTSNTGELFF
.	TRBV28	TRBD1	TRBJ2-7	TGTGCCAGCATTACCCAATACGGGACAGGGCACGACGAGCAGTACTTC	CASITQYGTGHDEQYF
few	TRBV10-2	.	TRBJ1-2	TGCGCCAGCAAAGTGGCGCACGACGGCTACACCTTC	CASKVAHDGYTF
once	TRBV7-9	TRBD1	TRBJ2-1	TGTGCCAGCAGCTTAGCGCTCCCTGGGACAGGGGACAATGAGCAGTTCTTC	CASSLALPGTGDNEQFF
.	TRBV5-6	TRBD1	TRBJ2-1	TGTGCCAGCAGCTTTTTGCGAGGACAGGGATGGGTCGAGCAGTTCTTC	CASSFLRGQGWVEQFF
few	TRBV12-3/TRBV12-4	.	TRBJ2-1	TGTGCCAGCAGCCCCGCCAGCGAGGAGCAGTTCTTC	CASSPASEEQFF
.	TRBV11-2	.	TRBJ1-2	TGTGCCAGCAGCCCCGGACCACGTTTAACGGACACCTTC	CASSPGPRLTDTF
.	TRBV7-9	.	TRBJ2-4	TGTGCCAGCAGCGCCAGGGTCGGCAAAAACATTCAGTACTTC	CASSARVGKNIQYF
.	TRBV12-3/TRBV12-4	.	TRBJ1-2	TGTGCCAGCAGTTTAACGGAGGGAAACTATGGCTACACCTTC	CASSLTEGNYGYTF
.	TRBV7-2	.	TRBJ2-1	TGTGCCAGCAGCCGGAGGGGGGCGAGGAAAAATGAGCAGTTCTTC	CASSRRGARKNEQFF